This entry lists 7 T cell receptor beta chains sequenced from one sample in a study of cytomegalovirus exposure and HLA in healthy donors. Clones were sequenced by immunoSEQ multiplex PCR, and TCRdb holds only the in-frame ones, with some missing. The sample has 110,000 or so clones, about 88% seen once. Sequenced sample: PBMCs. The receptors stem from a man younger than 35 in good health and CMV-seropositive.

This chain connects TRBV10-3 to TRBJ1-6; D may be TRBD1 (5 bases). Trimming cost V 2 bases and J 0 bases, with 20 bases left between them. This CDR3 region has 20 residues. Germline V gene lookup returns CDR1 ENHRY and CDR2 SYGVKD. The CDR3 nucleotides read TGTGCCATCAGTGAGAGAGTGCGGACATTAGAGAGCTCCTATAATTCACCCCTCCACTTT. Its protein product is CAISERVRTLESSYNSPLHF.

CDR3 sequence: CASSLWAGLSTDTQYF. The CDR3 nucleotides are TGTGCCAGCAGCTTATGGGCAGGGTTAAGCACAGATACGCAGTATTTT. The chain employs TRBV7-9 and TRBJ2-3; possibly TRBD1 for D (5 bases). The germline CDR1 and CDR2 sequences are SEHNR and FQNEAQ (reference sequence). The CDR3 length is 16 residues. The germline V and J ends were trimmed by 2 bases and 0 bases, with 12 bases remaining between them.

This clone was counted between two and nine times. The chain has TRBV2 and TRBJ1-2, with a tentative D call TRBD1 (5 bases). The CDR3 runs 12 residues. CDR1 is SNHLY, CDR2 FYNNEI, per germline. Trimming shortened V by 5 bases and J by 6 bases, and 10 bases separated the two germline ends. CDR3 sequence reads: CASSMGLDGYTF. The CDR3 nucleotides read TGTGCCAGCAGTATGGGGCTCGATGGCTACACCTTC.

This chain uses TRBV28 with TRBJ1-6; no firm D call. This CDR3 is built from 14 residues. V was clipped by 4 bases and J by 7 bases, with 11 bases between them. Germline CDR1 reads MDHEN; CDR2 reads SYDVKM. CDR3 residues: CASSSIPGNSPLHF. The CDR3 nucleotides read TGTGCCAGCAGTTCGATTCCGGGGAATTCACCCCTCCACTTT.

The chain couples TRBV12-5 to TRBJ2-7; 8 nucleotides align to TRBD2. Germline trimming cut 7 bases from V and 2 bases from J; bases unmatched to any gene: 13. Germline V gene lookup returns CDR1 LGHNT and CDR2 FRNRAP. This CDR3 contains 16 residues. In DNA form, the CDR3 reads TGTGCTAGTGAAGCGGGGGTAGGGCCCTTACCCTACGAGCAGTACTTC. It encodes CASEAGVGPLPYEQYF.

The V call is TRBV2, the J call TRBJ1-4; D unclear. The CDR3 covers 14 residues. Germline assignment: CDR1 SNHLY and CDR2 FYNNEI. Trimming cost V 8 bases and J 12 bases, with 22 bases left between them. The CDR3 here is CASHKHSPKEELFF. The CDR3 bases are TGTGCCAGCCATAAGCACTCTCCAAAGGAGGAACTGTTTTTT.

The rearrangement links TRBV6-4 to TRBJ2-2; weak D call: TRBD1 (5 bases). Germline V gives CDR1 MRHNA, CDR2 SNTAGT. The V end lost 3 bases, the J end lost 5 bases, and 16 bases lay between the germline ends. The CDR3 length is 16 residues. CDR3 DNA: TGTGCCAGCAGTGATAATGGAGACAGCTCGACCGGGGAGCTGTTTTTT. Translated: CASSDNGDSSTGELFF.